This TCR beta chain stems from a study of shared clonotypes between healthy human individuals. The germline V gene encodes CDR1 SGDLS and CDR2 YYNGEE. The CDR3 has 14 amino acids. V was clipped by 3 bases and J by 8 bases, with 17 bases between them. In this sample, this clone turned up once. The CD4+ fraction was divided into a CD45RA+ naive subset and a CD45RA-negative memory subset. The assay was immunoSEQ multiplex PCR, and TCRdb's table has in-frame clones only and misses some. The data show 2 million to 2.5 million clones, with 85% to 95% seen just once and around 0.4% held by the top ten. V and J are TRBV9 and TRBJ1-2, with no clear D. The clonotype comes from a man younger than 30 in good health. Some clones in this sample may be carry-over from other donors' samples. Material: naive CD4+ T cells from PBMCs. Described subset: CD45RA+ positively selected. The CDR3 DNA follows: TGTGCCAGCAGCGCTTTACTTAGTCCGGGGGGCTACACCTTC. This encodes CASSALLSPGGYTF.